This T cell receptor (beta chain) was recorded in a study of OX40 agonist ivuxolimab in advanced cancers. In the study overall: People in dose escalation had one of these cancers: hepatocellular carcinoma, melanoma, renal cell or head and neck cancer. Enrollees could have had prior anti-PD-1, anti-PD-L1 or anti-CTLA-4 therapy, which approximately 40% had received. Study-level findings and limits: More expanded clones were seen, on average, in CD8+ T cells than in CD4+. Part of the nonresponder group also had normalized T-cell clonal expansion that was low.

With respect to this clone: Its antigen is currently unknown.

CDR1 and CDR2 from the germline V gene are KGHSH and LQKENI. Trimming removed 4 bases from V and 4 bases from J; junction bases left unmatched: 9. The CDR3 covers 15 residues. Here immunoSEQ multiplex PCR was the method, and the copy in TCRdb shows in-frame clones only, minus some. The table records around 76,000 clones, around nine tenths of them present only once. The sample here was CD4+ or CD8+ T cells sorted from blood, taken in a trial of the OX40 agonist ivuxolimab. V usage is TRBV18 and J usage is TRBJ1-2, with 7 bases that match TRBD1. The receptor was derived from an adult with an advanced solid tumor such as melanoma, head and neck, liver or kidney cancer. The CDR3 is CASSLDRNAPYGYTF. The DNA for the CDR3 is TGTGCCAGCTCACTGGACAGGAACGCCCCCTATGGCTACACCTTC.